Below are 20 T cell receptor beta chains sequenced from a single sample in a study of T cell changes during pregnancy in multiple sclerosis. The protocol was immunoSEQ multiplex PCR, while the TCRdb copy is restricted to in-frame clones and leaves out a portion. The data show some 55,000 clones, around 90% seen once. Source: peripheral blood, taken after pregnancy. These TCRs come from a female donor in good health, enrolled as a control in a pregnancy study.

This clone was recorded once. The chain employs TRBV2 and TRBJ2-5; 12 bases fit TRBD2. V was clipped by 4 bases and J by 5 bases; unmatched bases: 5. Germline CDR1 SNHLY, CDR2 FYNNEI. The CDR3 loop spans 15 amino acids. The CDR3 DNA is TGTGCCAGCAGTGTACTAGCGGGGGGTCGGGAGACCCAGTACTTC. Amino acids: CASSVLAGGRETQYF.

The chain links TRBV4-3 to TRBJ1-5; D gene unclear. Germline CDR1 LGHNA, CDR2 YSLEER. Trimming pared 1 base from V and 4 bases from J, leaving 11 bases between. This CDR3 region has 15 residues. The CDR3 DNA reads TGCGCCAGCAGCCAAGGACATACAAAAAATCAGCCCCAGCATTTT. It translates to CASSQGHTKNQPQHF.

DNA for the CDR3: TGTGCCAGCAGCGGAGACCCCACGGGGATTTATAACGAAAAACTGTTTTTT. This encodes CASSGDPTGIYNEKLFF. The chain is built from TRBV9 and TRBJ1-4; D gene uncertain. This CDR3 contains 17 residues. Germline values: CDR1 SGDLS, CDR2 YYNGEE. V dropped 3 bases and J dropped 8 bases, with 23 bases sitting between them.

In its sample, this clone was seen once. This chain connects TRBV4-2 to TRBJ2-3; 9 bases fit TRBD2. CDR1 and CDR2 from the germline V gene are LGHNA and YNFKEQ. The CDR3 contains 15 residues. V was pared by 4 bases and J by 2 bases, with 4 bases of the junction left unmatched. CDR3 sequence: CASSLAGGFTDTQYF. DNA for the CDR3: TGTGCCAGCAGCCTGGCGGGGGGGTTCACAGATACGCAGTATTTT.

In DNA form, the CDR3 reads TGTGCCAGCAGTTCTCCGGACAGGGCCACAGATACGCAGTATTTT. Amino acid sequence: CASSSPDRATDTQYF. V is TRBV6-5 and J is TRBJ2-3; 8 bases agree with TRBD1. Trimming cost V 4 bases and J 2 bases; bases outside gene matches: 5. The CDR3 is 15 amino acids. Germline-derived CDR1 and CDR2 are MNHEY and SVGAGI.

The rearrangement joins TRBV11-2 to TRBJ1-1; D gene uncertain. Germline V CDR1 and CDR2: SGHAT, FQNNGV. With 2 bases removed from V and 6 bases from J, the gap between germline ends came to 4 bases. There are 11 residues in the CDR3. CDR3 nucleotide sequence: TGTGCCAGCAGCTTATCGGCTGAAGCTTTCTTT. Its protein is CASSLSAEAFF.

This rearrangement joins TRBV4-3 to TRBJ1-2; D not certain. V was cut by 0 bases and J by 1 base, with 9 bases left in between. The CDR3 is 15 amino acids. Germline V gene lookup returns CDR1 LGHNA and CDR2 YSLEER. DNA of the CDR3: TGCGCCAGCAGCCAAGATCGTGAGATTAACTATGGCTACACCTTC. Encoded protein: CASSQDREINYGYTF.

This chain connects TRBV6-5 to TRBJ1-5, with 10 bases fitting TRBD1. Per the germline V gene, CDR1 is MNHEY and CDR2 is SVGAGI. CDR3 size: 15 residues. The J segment lost 1 base and the V segment lost 4 bases, leaving 1 base of the junction unmatched. Written as DNA, the CDR3 is TGTGCCAGCAGTTCGGACAGGGGGAGCAATCAGCCCCAGCATTTT. Translation: CASSSDRGSNQPQHF.

The gene calls are TRBV9 and TRBJ1-2; D uncertain. V was trimmed by 4 bases and J by 4 bases, leaving 17 bases between them. The CDR3 covers 15 residues. Germline V CDR1 and CDR2: SGDLS, YYNGEE. As DNA, the CDR3 is TGTGCCAGCAGCCCTGGTCTGGCAGGCCTCTATGGCTACACCTTC. It codes for CASSPGLAGLYGYTF.

This chain uses TRBV5-1 with TRBJ2-7, with 7 positions matching TRBD2. The trim removed 4 bases at V and 0 bases at J, leaving 4 bases unmatched. CDR1 SGHRS and CDR2 YFSETQ come from the germline V gene. CDR3 length equals 14 residues. The CDR3 DNA follows: TGCGCCAGCAGCCTAGAGCGGGGCTCCTACGAGCAGTACTTC. Translated, it gives CASSLERGSYEQYF. The full variable domain, rest sourced from reference TRBV5-1 and TRBJ2-7, is KAGVTQTPRYLIKTRGQQVTLSCSPISGHRSVSWYQQTPGQGLQFLFEYFSETQRNKGNFPGRFSGRQFSNSRSEMNVSTLELGDSALYLCASSLERGSYEQYFGPGTRLTVT.

The gene calls are TRBV6-6 and TRBJ1-1; 7 bases agree with TRBD1. The J segment lost 0 bases and the V segment lost 6 bases, leaving 7 bases of the junction unmatched. The CDR3 has 15 residues. Germline V gives CDR1 MNHNY, CDR2 SVGAGI (reference sequence). The CDR3 DNA reads TGTGCCAGCAGGCGGGACAGCAACATGAACACTGAAGCTTTCTTT. Encoded protein: CASRRDSNMNTEAFF.

The chain recombines TRBV19 with TRBJ1-5; D is unresolved. This CDR3 is built from 14 residues. Trimming pared 3 bases from V and 0 bases from J, leaving 6 bases between. From germline, CDR1 is LNHDA and CDR2 SQIVND (reference sequence). The CDR3 sequence: CASSIQASNQPQHF. CDR3 bases: TGTGCCAGTAGTATCCAGGCTAGCAATCAGCCCCAGCATTTT.

The chain is built from TRBV14 and TRBJ2-5, with D possibly being TRBD2 (6 bases). This CDR3 comprises 16 residues. Trimming shortened V by 1 base and J by 0 bases, and 12 bases separated the two germline ends. Germline V gene sequence: CDR1 SGHDN, CDR2 FVKESK. This CDR3 is CASSQALTRHQETQYF. The CDR3 coding sequence is TGTGCCAGCAGCCAAGCTTTGACTAGGCACCAAGAGACCCAGTACTTC.

The rearrangement uses TRBV11-2 and TRBJ1-5; TRBD1 is a possible D gene (5 bases). CDR3 length equals 15 residues. With 5 bases removed from V and 1 base from J, the gap between germline ends came to 12 bases. Germline values: CDR1 SGHAT, CDR2 FQNNGV. The chain's CDR3 is CASSHQAGSNQPQHF. The CDR3 DNA reads TGTGCCAGCAGCCACCAGGCAGGGAGCAATCAGCCCCAGCATTTT.

The chain carries TRBV6-5 and TRBJ1-1, with D unclear. Trimming took 0 bases from V and 4 from J, leaving 9 bases between them. Per germline, CDR1 MNHEY and CDR2 SVGAGI. The CDR3 loop spans 14 amino acids. The CDR3 coding sequence is TGTGCCAGCAGTTACTCCATCACGGTCACTGAAGCTTTCTTT. Its protein product is CASSYSITVTEAFF.

The chain joins TRBV11-2 to TRBJ2-7; 8 positions agree with TRBD2. V gave up 0 bases and J gave up 2 bases; unmatched junction bases: 3. Germline V CDR1 and CDR2: SGHAT, FQNNGV. CDR3 length: 15 residues. Here the CDR3 DNA reads TGTGCCAGCAGCTTAGATTGGGGACTAGCCTACGAGCAGTACTTC. As protein: CASSLDWGLAYEQYF.

J is TRBJ2-4 and V is TRBV5-1; D is uncertain. The CDR3 is 15 residues long. V was cut by 1 base and J by 3 bases, with 11 bases left in between. Germline CDR1 SGHRS, CDR2 YFSETQ. This CDR3 is CASSLPLNGKNIQYF. The CDR3 nucleotides are TGCGCCAGCAGCTTGCCCCTTAACGGCAAAAACATTCAGTACTTC.

V usage is TRBV6-1 and J usage is TRBJ2-1; D is possibly TRBD1 (5 bases). Germline assignment: CDR1 MNHNS and CDR2 SASEGT. The CDR3 is 15 residues long. Trimming shortened V by 2 bases and J by 3 bases, and 11 bases separated the two germline ends. CDR3 region: CASSEPPDSYNEQFF. The CDR3 DNA follows: TGTGCCAGCAGTGAACCGCCCGACAGCTACAATGAGCAGTTCTTC.

The gene calls are TRBV11-3 and TRBJ2-5, with TRBD1 matching 7 bases. Germline values: CDR1 SGHNT, CDR2 YENEEA. CDR3 length: 15 amino acids. The V gene end was trimmed by 1 base and the J gene end by 2 bases; junction bases not matched to a gene: 4. CDR3 DNA sequence: TGTGCCAGCAGCTTAGGGGGGACAGAACAAGAGACCCAGTACTTC. This sequence encodes CASSLGGTEQETQYF.

V gene TRBV18 combines with J gene TRBJ2-1; D is unresolved. V dropped 3 bases and J dropped 7 bases, with 7 bases sitting between them. This CDR3 is built from 12 residues. CDR1 is KGHSH and CDR2 is LQKENI in the germline V gene. The CDR3 spells CASSPYGNEQFF. CDR3 nucleotides: TGTGCCAGCTCACCGTACGGGAATGAGCAGTTCTTC.